Reported below is one T cell receptor (beta chain). The antigen remains undetermined. This entry comes from a study of T cell repertoires in cytomegalovirus infection. Notes on the study in general: Predominance within the ex vivo response was attributable to HLA-C-restricted CMV-specific TCR beta clonotypes.

MiXCR, applied by TCRdb to the reads, yields one record per CDR3 protein. The table has 600,000 to 700,000 distinct CDR3 sequences, roughly a third seen once; the top ten hold about 20%. Trimming shortened V by 6 bases and J by 8 bases, and 7 bases separated the two germline ends. CDR1 is SEHNR, CDR2 FQNEAQ, per germline (reference sequence). This CDR3 has 11 residues. The sequence came from a human donor in good health (CMV status not recorded). Some clones in this sample may be carry-over from other donors' samples. V gene TRBV7-9 combines with J gene TRBJ1-4, with D unclear. Sequencing used cultured PBMCs, obtained from culture after CMV antigen stimulation. The CDR3 nucleotides are TGTGCCAGCAGGGCGGAGGAAAAACTGTTTTTT. This codes for CASRAEEKLFF.